Listed below are T cell receptor beta chains from one sample, sequenced in a study of blood T cell repertoires in COVID-19. TCRdb keeps only in-frame clones here, not all; method: immunoSEQ multiplex PCR. The table shows 80,000 to 100,000 clones, with 90% occurring only once. The sample comprised peripheral blood. Source of these receptors: a man between 60 and 70 years old with acute or convalescent COVID-19. The CDR3 runs from the conserved cysteine through the conserved F or W. D genes are given only for firm matches. Expanded clones are given a class, and other clones once, few, many or no size at all.

abundance: -; d_gene: TRBD1; v_gene: TRBV29-1; j_gene: TRBJ1-3; CDR3nt: TGCAGCGTAGAGGACAGGGCAGGAAACACCATATATTTT; CDR3aa: CSVEDRAGNTIYF
abundance: once; d_gene: -; v_gene: TRBV5-4; j_gene: TRBJ1-1; CDR3nt: TGTGCCAGCAGCGGAGGTGGATTGAGCACTGAAGCTTTCTTT; CDR3aa: CASSGGGLSTEAFF
abundance: -; d_gene: -; v_gene: TRBV6-6; j_gene: TRBJ1-5; CDR3nt: TGTGCCAGCAGCTCCCCCCTCCAGCCCCAGCATTTT; CDR3aa: CASSSPLQPQHF
abundance: -; d_gene: -; v_gene: TRBV7-9; j_gene: TRBJ2-3; CDR3nt: TGTGCCAGCAGCTTAGGGACCGGGGGAATAGATACGCAGTATTTT; CDR3aa: CASSLGTGGIDTQYF
abundance: -; d_gene: -; v_gene: TRBV28; j_gene: TRBJ1-5; CDR3nt: TGTGCCAGCAGCCTATTGTCGGGTGGCAATCAGCCCCAGCATTTT; CDR3aa: CASSLLSGGNQPQHF
abundance: -; d_gene: TRBD1; v_gene: TRBV11-3; j_gene: TRBJ1-1; CDR3nt: TGTGCCAGCAGCAAGGGACAGGGGTTCCCTGAAGCTTTCTTT; CDR3aa: CASSKGQGFPEAFF
abundance: -; d_gene: -; v_gene: TRBV7-7; j_gene: TRBJ1-4; CDR3nt: TGTGCCAGCAGACCACGGGAAGGACGGAGGGTCGGGTATGAAAAACTGTTTTTT; CDR3aa: CASRPREGRRVGYEKLFF
abundance: -; d_gene: -; v_gene: TRBV10-1; j_gene: TRBJ1-2; CDR3nt: TGCGCCAGCAGTGTTCAGACTAACTATGGCTACACCTTC; CDR3aa: CASSVQTNYGYTF
abundance: -; d_gene: -; v_gene: TRBV5-1; j_gene: TRBJ1-2; CDR3nt: TGCGCCAGCAGCTCGTTGACTGGGAACTATGGCTACACCTTC; CDR3aa: CASSSLTGNYGYTF
abundance: -; d_gene: TRBD1; v_gene: TRBV30; j_gene: TRBJ2-7; CDR3nt: TGTGCCTGGACCCGGGACAGGGCCTCCTACGAGCAGTACTTC; CDR3aa: CAWTRDRASYEQYF
abundance: -; d_gene: -; v_gene: TRBV19; j_gene: TRBJ1-2; CDR3nt: TGTGCCAGTAGTATAGCGCGAGGCAACTATGGCTACACCTTC; CDR3aa: CASSIARGNYGYTF
abundance: -; d_gene: -; v_gene: TRBV18; j_gene: TRBJ1-1; CDR3nt: TGTGCCAGCTCACCTGGAGGGCTGAACACTGAAGCTTTCTTT; CDR3aa: CASSPGGLNTEAFF
abundance: -; d_gene: -; v_gene: TRBV29-1; j_gene: TRBJ1-1; CDR3nt: TGCAGCGTCCGGGACAACATGAACACTGAAGCTTTCTTT; CDR3aa: CSVRDNMNTEAFF
abundance: -; d_gene: -; v_gene: TRBV30; j_gene: TRBJ2-7; CDR3nt: TGTGCCTGGAACCTCCGGGGAAGGGTGGGTGGAGGCTACGAGCAGTACTTC; CDR3aa: CAWNLRGRVGGGYEQYF
abundance: -; d_gene: TRBD1; v_gene: TRBV2; j_gene: TRBJ1-5; CDR3nt: TGTGCCAGCATGGAGGGACAGGGGTCCTTATTGGGTCGGCCCCAGCATTTT; CDR3aa: CASMEGQGSLLGRPQHF
abundance: -; d_gene: -; v_gene: TRBV5-4; j_gene: TRBJ2-7; CDR3nt: TGTGCCAGCAGCTTGGGTGGCGGCTCCTACGAGCAGTACTTC; CDR3aa: CASSLGGGSYEQYF
abundance: -; d_gene: TRBD1; v_gene: TRBV2; j_gene: TRBJ2-2; CDR3nt: TGTGCCAGCAGAGGACAGGGGGACACCGGGGAGCTGTTTTTT; CDR3aa: CASRGQGDTGELFF
abundance: few; d_gene: -; v_gene: TRBV12-3/TRBV12-4; j_gene: TRBJ1-3; CDR3nt: TGTGCCAGCAGTTTAGCGGCCGGAAACACCATATATTTT; CDR3aa: CASSLAAGNTIYF
abundance: -; d_gene: TRBD1; v_gene: TRBV27; j_gene: TRBJ2-2; CDR3nt: TGTGCCAGCAGTTCGCCGGGACAGGGTTCCGCCGGGGAGCTGTTTTTT; CDR3aa: CASSSPGQGSAGELFF
abundance: -; d_gene: TRBD1; v_gene: TRBV5-6; j_gene: TRBJ1-5; CDR3nt: TGTGCCAGCAGCTTTTCATTGGGGACAGGGGTACGCAATCAGCCCCAGCATTTT; CDR3aa: CASSFSLGTGVRNQPQHF
abundance: -; d_gene: -; v_gene: TRBV18; j_gene: TRBJ1-1; CDR3nt: TGTGCCAGCTCACCCCGGGACAAGGGAACTGAAGCTTTCTTT; CDR3aa: CASSPRDKGTEAFF
abundance: once; d_gene: -; v_gene: TRBV7-9; j_gene: TRBJ1-1; CDR3nt: TGTGCCAGCAGCTCACAGGAGAACACTGAAGCTTTCTTT; CDR3aa: CASSSQENTEAFF
abundance: -; d_gene: TRBD1; v_gene: TRBV5-1; j_gene: TRBJ1-2; CDR3nt: TGCGCCAGCGCCGTGGGAGGACAGGGGCTCGGCTACACCTTC; CDR3aa: CASAVGGQGLGYTF
abundance: -; d_gene: -; v_gene: TRBV5-1; j_gene: TRBJ1-1; CDR3nt: TGCGCCAGCAGCTTGGGACAGAGCCCAGCTGAAGCTTTCTTT; CDR3aa: CASSLGQSPAEAFF
abundance: once; d_gene: -; v_gene: TRBV9; j_gene: TRBJ1-3; CDR3nt: TGTGCCAGCAGTGGTGGGACACCGAGCTCTGGAAACACCATATATTTT; CDR3aa: CASSGGTPSSGNTIYF
abundance: -; d_gene: -; v_gene: TRBV28; j_gene: TRBJ1-3; CDR3nt: TGTGCCAGCAGTTCCCCGGCGGGTTCTGGAAACACCATATATTTT; CDR3aa: CASSSPAGSGNTIYF
abundance: -; d_gene: TRBD1; v_gene: TRBV6-5; j_gene: TRBJ1-2; CDR3nt: TGTGCCAGCAGCCCCGGGACAGGGGATAACTATGGCTACACCTTC; CDR3aa: CASSPGTGDNYGYTF
abundance: -; d_gene: TRBD1; v_gene: TRBV30; j_gene: TRBJ2-5; CDR3nt: TGTGCCTGGAGCCCAGGGGGCGGTGGGACCCAGTACTTC; CDR3aa: CAWSPGGGGTQYF
abundance: -; d_gene: -; v_gene: TRBV5-5; j_gene: TRBJ2-1; CDR3nt: TGTGCCAGCAGCTCTGCCTGGGGGCCCTACAATGAGCAGTTCTTC; CDR3aa: CASSSAWGPYNEQFF